Below are 31 T cell receptor beta chains sequenced from a single sample in a study of T cells in Graves' hyperthyroidism and ophthalmopathy. RNA transcripts yielded amplified TCR beta CDR3 regions. The study used the HTBI primer set for a first-round RT-PCR of the TCR CDR3. MiXCR, applied by TCRdb to the multiplex PCR reads, yields one record per CDR3 protein. The sample yields hundreds of thousands of distinct CDR3 sequences, 15% to 20% seen once. Sequencing input: blood. The receptors stem from a woman aged 18-35 years with Graves' hyperthyroidism.

This clonotype was found a few times. The V call is TRBV24-1, the J call TRBJ2-7; 10 bases align to TRBD2. CDR3 length: 15 amino acids. The germline gives CDR1 KGHDR, CDR2 SFDVKD. The ends lost 5 bases at V and 5 bases at J; junction bases unmatched: 8. The DNA of the CDR3 is TGTGCCACCAGTGCGGAACTAGCGGGGATCGACGAGCAGTACTTC. It specifies CATSAELAGIDEQYF.

Ten or more counts support this clonotype. The gene calls are TRBV20-1 and TRBJ2-7, with D perhaps TRBD2 (6 bases). Germline lookup yields CDR1 DFQATT and CDR2 SNEGSKA (reference sequence). CDR3 length: 14 residues. Trimming left V 0 bases short and J 3 bases short, with 12 bases between. CDR3 DNA sequence: TGCAGTGCTAGAGATCGGGACTGGCGCTACGAGCAGTACTTC. It encodes CSARDRDWRYEQYF.

This clonotype was observed many times. The rearrangement joins TRBV6-1 to TRBJ2-3; TRBD2 matches 7 bases. V lost 1 base to trimming and J lost 1 base; unmatched junction nucleotides: 2. The CDR3 is made up of 15 amino acids. Germline V gene data show CDR1 as MNHNS and CDR2 as SASEGT. CDR3 sequence reads: CASSEVSGGTDTQYF. CDR3 bases: TGTGCCAGCAGTGAAGTGAGCGGGGGCACAGATACGCAGTATTTT.

This clonotype was found many times. The chain has TRBV6-1 and TRBJ2-5; tentatively, D is TRBD2 (5 bases). CDR1 is MNHNS, CDR2 SASEGT, per germline. The CDR3 runs 15 residues. The V end lost 2 bases, the J end lost 0 bases, and 10 bases lay between the germline ends. CDR3 protein: CASSEPPGNQETQYF. Here the CDR3 DNA reads TGTGCCAGCAGTGAACCCCCCGGGAACCAAGAGACCCAGTACTTC.

At least ten counts were recorded for this clonotype. The rearrangement joins TRBV2 to TRBJ1-2; D gene uncertain. The CDR3 has 16 residues. V gave up 4 bases and J gave up 2 bases, with 17 bases separating them. The germline gives CDR1 SNHLY, CDR2 FYNNEI. In nucleotides, the CDR3 is TGTGCCAGCAGTGCGGTTTTCAGAAGGGAAAACTATGGCTACACCTTC. Its protein is CASSAVFRRENYGYTF.

This clonotype came up many times. The rearrangement links TRBV6-2 or TRBV6-3 to TRBJ1-1, with D perhaps TRBD1 (6 bases). The V end lost 7 bases, the J end lost 1 base, and 10 bases lay between the germline ends. Germline V gene sequence: CDR1 MNHEY, CDR2 SVGEGT. CDR3 length: 13 amino acids. CDR3 in DNA: TGTGCCAGCACCCAAGGGGGGAACACTGAAGCTTTCTTT. Its translation: CASTQGGNTEAFF.

This clonotype was recorded many times. The chain uses TRBV6-1 and TRBJ2-7; 8 bases are a match to TRBD1. The junction had 13 bases not matched to a gene; V was cut back by 5 bases and J by 7 bases. Germline assignment: CDR1 MNHNS and CDR2 SASEGT. This CDR3 is built from 15 residues. The CDR3 nucleotides read TGTGCCAGCAGTCCCCCCGGCAGGGGGCTTAATGAGCAGTACTTC. Amino acids: CASSPPGRGLNEQYF.

Ten or more counts support this clonotype. The chain employs TRBV12-3 or TRBV12-4 and TRBJ1-2, with TRBD1 matching over 8 bases. The CDR3 totals 13 residues. The V segment lost 3 bases and the J segment 8 bases; nucleotides outside the gene matches: 5. The CDR3 protein is CASSFGRGHGYTF. The CDR3, as DNA: TGTGCCAGCAGTTTTGGCAGGGGGCACGGCTACACCTTC.

This clonotype was counted ten times or more. The gene calls are TRBV6-1 and TRBJ1-5; D is uncertain. V gave up 8 bases and J gave up 1 base, with 18 bases separating them. The length of the CDR3 is 16 residues. CDR1 and CDR2 (germline): MNHNS, SASEGT. CDR3 in amino acids: CASFSSRRSSNQPQHF. DNA for the CDR3: TGTGCCAGCTTTAGTTCTCGTAGGTCGAGCAATCAGCCCCAGCATTTT.

This clonotype was recorded a few times. The chain employs TRBV4-1 and TRBJ1-1, with 7 bases aligning to TRBD1. CDR1 is MGHRA, CDR2 YSYEKL, per germline. The CDR3 spans 15 residues. The V gene end was trimmed by 3 bases and the J gene end by 0 bases; junction bases not matched to a gene: 4. The CDR3 reads CASSQVQGMNTEAFF. For the CDR3, the DNA is TGCGCCAGCAGCCAGGTACAGGGGATGAACACTGAAGCTTTCTTT.

This chain links TRBV7-3 with TRBJ1-6; TRBD1 might be the D (6 bases). Per germline, CDR1 SGHTA and CDR2 FQGTGA. This CDR3 spans 13 amino acids. Trimming took 8 bases from V and 10 from J, leaving 15 bases between them. DNA for the CDR3: TGTGCCAGCGGTCAGGGGAAGGGATCACCCCTCCACTTT. Translating it yields CASGQGKGSPLHF.

The V call is TRBV16, the J call TRBJ1-6; a weak D match, TRBD1 (6 bases). Germline CDR1 reads KGHSY; CDR2 reads FQNENV. This CDR3 is built from 15 residues. The V and J ends lost 0 bases and 5 bases respectively, with 8 bases between them. DNA of the CDR3: TGTGCCAGCAGCCAATCAGGGGGTAATAATTCACCCCTCCACTTT. Encoded protein: CASSQSGGNNSPLHF.

This chain uses TRBV12-3 or TRBV12-4 with TRBJ1-2; TRBD1 is a possible D gene (6 bases). V lost 9 bases, J lost 2 bases, and 16 bases lay in between. The length of the CDR3 is 14 residues. CDR3: CASWGGPENYGYTF. In DNA, the CDR3 is TGTGCCAGTTGGGGGGGGCCGGAGAACTATGGCTACACCTTC.

This clonotype was seen many times. V gene TRBV12-3 or TRBV12-4 combines with J gene TRBJ1-5, with TRBD1 as a possible D gene (6 bases). With 6 bases removed from V and 7 bases from J, the gap between germline ends came to 13 bases. CDR3 length equals 13 residues. The CDR3 nucleotides are TGTGCCAGCAGCACAGGGTTGGGACAGCCCCAGCATTTT. Its translation is CASSTGLGQPQHF.

The sample holds many counts of this clonotype. The gene calls are TRBV24-1 and TRBJ2-7; D perhaps matches TRBD1 (6 bases). The CDR3 has 14 residues. The ends were cut back, 7 bases at V and 2 bases at J, with 14 bases in the middle. Germline CDR1 and CDR2: KGHDR and SFDVKD. The CDR3 loop is CATRIRTVAYEQYF. CDR3 bases: TGTGCCACCAGAATCCGGACAGTCGCCTACGAGCAGTACTTC.

This clonotype was recorded at least ten times. This chain links TRBV20-1 with TRBJ1-1; D is ambiguous. This CDR3 spans 11 amino acids. The V gene lost 0 bases and the J gene lost 6 bases, with 5 bases spanning the gap. CDR1 DFQATT and CDR2 SNEGSKA come from the germline V gene (reference sequence). The CDR3 protein is CSAREGAEAFF. DNA of the CDR3: TGCAGTGCTAGAGAGGGCGCTGAAGCTTTCTTT.

This clonotype was seen ten or more times. This sequence joins TRBV11-2 and TRBJ2-5; D remains unclear. The germline gives CDR1 SGHAT, CDR2 FQNNGV. The V end was cut by 0 bases, the J end by 5 bases, with 10 bases between. CDR3 length: 14 residues. In nucleotides, the CDR3 is TGTGCCAGCAGCTTAGAGGGCGGCCCCGAGACCCAGTACTTC. It translates to CASSLEGGPETQYF.

V is TRBV7-8 and J is TRBJ1-5; no clear D. The V gene's germline CDR1 is SGHVS and CDR2 FQNEAQ. The V and J ends lost 0 bases and 7 bases respectively, with 10 bases between them. The length of the CDR3 is 14 residues. The CDR3 DNA is TGTGCCAGCAGCTTAGCGGCCGGCCTGCAGCCCCAGCATTTT. It encodes CASSLAAGLQPQHF.

This clonotype was detected ten times or more. The chain recombines TRBV6-5 with TRBJ1-2, with a weak D call TRBD1 (5 bases). Germline V gene sequence: CDR1 MNHEY, CDR2 SVGAGI. Between the trimmed V and J ends, which lost 7 bases and 8 bases, there was a span of 17 bases. The CDR3 consists of 13 residues. The CDR3 DNA reads as TGTGCCAGCACCAGGGATCTGTTTGGGGGCTACACCTTC. Translating it yields CASTRDLFGGYTF.

This clonotype was recorded many times. J is TRBJ2-5 and V is TRBV11-2; TRBD1 matches at 8 bases. The trim removed 6 bases at V and 5 bases at J, leaving 8 bases unmatched. Germline CDR1 and CDR2: SGHAT and FQNNGV. The CDR3 spans 14 residues. The CDR3 region is CASRTGTGGETQYF. The DNA for the CDR3 is TGTGCCAGCAGAACTGGGACAGGCGGGGAGACCCAGTACTTC.

This clonotype was picked up many times. This chain links TRBV11-2 with TRBJ2-5; D not certain. Per the germline V gene, CDR1 is SGHAT and CDR2 is FQNNGV. The CDR3 sequence is 14 residues long. The V end was cut by 7 bases, the J end by 2 bases, with 14 bases between. CDR3 DNA sequence: TGTGCCAGCACCCAACAGTGGCAGCAAGAGACCCAGTACTTC. This gives the protein CASTQQWQQETQYF.

This clonotype appeared many times. This chain uses TRBV5-1 with TRBJ2-7, with no clear D. CDR1 and CDR2 (germline): SGHRS, YFSETQ. The CDR3 runs to 15 residues. V was trimmed by 1 base and J by 3 bases, leaving 14 bases between them. The CDR3 DNA reads as TGCGCCAGCAGCTTGAATCCGGATCCGTACTACGAGCAGTACTTC. This gives the protein CASSLNPDPYYEQYF.

This clonotype was found many times. This chain links TRBV6-1 with TRBJ1-5; D ambiguous. Germline loops: CDR1 MNHNS, CDR2 SASEGT. The CDR3 contains 15 residues. The V end was cut by 7 bases, the J end by 0 bases, with 13 bases between. CDR3 protein: CASKITAYSNQPQHF. The CDR3 nucleotides read TGTGCCAGCAAAATAACAGCGTATAGCAATCAGCCCCAGCATTTT.

This chain links TRBV9 with TRBJ2-2; possible D gene TRBD1, 5 bases. The ends were cut back, 1 base at V and 6 bases at J, with 13 bases in the middle. The V gene's germline CDR1 is SGDLS and CDR2 YYNGEE. The length of the CDR3 is 15 residues. In nucleotides, the CDR3 is TGTGCCAGCAGCGTACTCGGGCAGGGTGCCGGGGAGCTGTTTTTT. Residues: CASSVLGQGAGELFF.

This clonotype has only a few counts. V gene TRBV19 combines with J gene TRBJ1-1; possibly TRBD1 for D (5 bases). In germline, CDR1 is LNHDA, CDR2 SQIVND (reference sequence). The CDR3 runs 14 residues. The V and J ends lost 7 bases and 4 bases respectively, with 16 bases between them. This chain's CDR3 is CASIPWGGGTEAFF. The CDR3 DNA follows: TGTGCCAGTATCCCCTGGGGGGGGGGCACTGAAGCTTTCTTT. Combining the CDR3 with reference TRBV19 and TRBJ1-1 gives the whole variable domain DGGITQSPKYLFRKEGQNVTLSCEQNLNHDAMYWYRQDPGQGLRLIYYSQIVNDFQKGDIAEGYSVSREKKESFPLTVTSAQKNPTAFYLCASIPWGGGTEAFFGQGTRLTVV.

This clonotype showed up just a few times. The chain has TRBV20-1 and TRBJ1-1, with D uncertain. The germline V and J ends were trimmed by 4 bases and 1 base, with 10 bases remaining between them. The CDR3 length is 13 residues. Germline V gene sequence: CDR1 DFQATT, CDR2 SNEGSKA (reference sequence). As DNA, the CDR3 is TGCAGTGCTAAAGGTTGGGGGAACACTGAAGCTTTCTTT. Translation: CSAKGWGNTEAFF.

This clonotype was seen ten or more times. The chain has TRBV6-1 and TRBJ2-5, with D uncertain. The ends were cut back, 8 bases at V and 3 bases at J, with 16 bases in the middle. The CDR3 consists of 14 residues. Germline V lookup: CDR1 MNHNS, CDR2 SASEGT. The CDR3 sequence: CASPMAADEETQYF. The CDR3, as DNA: TGTGCCAGCCCTATGGCGGCAGACGAAGAGACCCAGTACTTC.

This clonotype was counted many times. The rearrangement joins TRBV5-1 to TRBJ1-2; D is ambiguous. Trimming shortened V by 0 bases and J by 8 bases, and 14 bases separated the two germline ends. This CDR3 comprises 14 residues. The germline CDR1 and CDR2 sequences are SGHRS and YFSETQ. The CDR3 protein is CASSLEADGRGYTF. CDR3 in DNA: TGCGCCAGCAGCTTGGAAGCAGACGGCCGGGGCTACACCTTC.

This clonotype was detected only a few times. The chain couples TRBV7-3 to TRBJ2-2; D remains ambiguous. V was pared by 5 bases and J by 4 bases, with 11 bases between. The CDR3 is 14 residues long. CDR1 is SGHTA, CDR2 FQGTGA, per germline. DNA of the CDR3: TGTGCCAGCAGCCACAGACTGTTCACCGGGGAGCTGTTTTTT. Amino acid sequence: CASSHRLFTGELFF.

A few counts support this clonotype. The J gene is TRBJ1-2, the V gene TRBV5-1; tentatively, D is TRBD1 (6 bases). The V gene lost 0 bases and the J gene lost 7 bases, with 13 bases spanning the gap. The CDR3 consists of 14 residues. The germline V gene encodes CDR1 SGHRS and CDR2 YFSETQ. The DNA of the CDR3 is TGCGCCAGCAGCTTGGCCGGGGGGGCTTTTGGCTACACCTTC. This codes for CASSLAGGAFGYTF. The full variable domain, in which reference TRBV5-1 and TRBJ1-2 provide the parts outside the CDR3, is KAGVTQTPRYLIKTRGQQVTLSCSPISGHRSVSWYQQTPGQGLQFLFEYFSETQRNKGNFPGRFSGRQFSNSRSEMNVSTLELGDSALYLCASSLAGGAFGYTFGSGTRLTVV.

This clonotype was observed many times. The chain is built from TRBV7-8 and TRBJ1-5, with D tentatively TRBD1 (6 bases). This CDR3 spans 16 amino acids. Per germline, CDR1 SGHVS and CDR2 FQNEAQ. Trimming removed 4 bases at V and 4 bases at J, with 17 bases between. The CDR3 region is CASSSTRGAANQPQHF. The DNA of the CDR3 is TGTGCCAGCAGCTCCACCCGGGGGGCAGCAAATCAGCCCCAGCATTTT.